One sample yielded the 19 T cell receptor beta chains listed below, sequenced in a study of T cell repertoires in cytomegalovirus infection. From the reads, TCRdb called clonotypes with MiXCR, one entry per CDR3 protein. The table includes about 280,000 distinct CDR3 sequences, approximately 22% detected once. Antigens of these TCRs are unknown. The material was cultured PBMCs, obtained from culture after CMV antigen stimulation. These receptor sequences come from a human donor in good health (CMV status not recorded). Some clones in this sample may be carry-over from other donors' samples.

The chain is built from TRBV20-1 and TRBJ1-3; no clear D. Germline values: CDR1 DFQATT, CDR2 SNEGSKA (reference sequence). Trimming removed 3 bases from V and 1 base from J, with 13 bases in between. CDR3 length equals 15 residues. CDR3 loop: CSARGGEISGNTIYF. CDR3 bases: TGCAGTGCTAGGGGTGGGGAAATATCTGGAAACACCATATATTTT.

The chain has TRBV4-1 and TRBJ2-5, with D possibly being TRBD1 or TRBD2 (5 bases each). The V and J ends lost 1 base and 2 bases respectively, with 11 bases between them. Germline-derived CDR1 and CDR2 are MGHRA and YSYEKL. CDR3 length equals 15 residues. CDR3 DNA: TGCGCCAGCAGCCAAGGCGACAGACTACAAGAGACCCAGTACTTC. It yields the protein CASSQGDRLQETQYF.

V and J are TRBV5-5 and TRBJ2-3, with D uncertain. Trimming left V 0 bases short and J 0 bases short, with 8 bases between. Germline values: CDR1 SGHKS, CDR2 YYEKEE (reference sequence). The CDR3 is 15 amino acids. The CDR3 DNA follows: TGTGCCAGCAGCTTGGCGGAGTCGAGCACAGATACGCAGTATTTT. This gives the protein CASSLAESSTDTQYF.

This chain joins TRBV27 and TRBJ1-5; D call uncertain. The CDR3 has 15 residues. V dropped 4 bases and J dropped 3 bases, with 13 bases sitting between them. The V gene's germline CDR1 is MNHEY and CDR2 SMNVEV (reference sequence). The CDR3 region is CASSSIGLLNQPQHF. CDR3 sequence (DNA): TGTGCCAGCAGTTCTATAGGACTCCTCAATCAGCCCCAGCATTTT.

In this sample, this clonotype turned up a few times. V usage is TRBV24-1 and J usage is TRBJ1-4; D is perhaps TRBD1 (5 bases). This CDR3 contains 15 residues. Trimming removed 6 bases at V and 8 bases at J, with 18 bases between. CDR1 is KGHDR and CDR2 is SFDVKD in the germline V gene. In DNA form, the CDR3 reads TGTGCCACCAGTCCCGGAAGAGGGGCGGGAGAAAAACTGTTTTTT. Translated: CATSPGRGAGEKLFF.

The rearrangement joins TRBV12-3 or TRBV12-4 to TRBJ2-7; TRBD2 aligns across 11 bases. V trimming: 5 bases; J trimming: 5 bases; junction bases outside the gene matches: 8. The CDR3 extends over 15 amino acids. The CDR3 protein is CASSPTSGSRDEQYV. For the CDR3, the DNA is TGTGCCAGCAGTCCTACTAGCGGGAGTAGGGACGAGCAGTACGTC.

In this sample, this clonotype turned up a few times. The V call is TRBV6-2 or TRBV6-3, the J call TRBJ2-1, with D possibly matching TRBD2 (5 bases). Germline V CDR1 and CDR2: MNHEY, SVGEGT. This CDR3 region has 13 residues. Trimming took 2 bases from V and 7 from J, leaving 9 bases between them. CDR3 in amino acids: CASSYQIANEQFF. In DNA, the CDR3 is TGTGCCAGCAGTTACCAGATAGCGAATGAGCAGTTCTTC.

In this sample, this clonotype turned up many times. V and J are TRBV7-2 and TRBJ2-2; D ambiguous. Germline V gives CDR1 SGHTA, CDR2 FQGNSA. The CDR3 totals 12 residues. The V and J ends lost 5 bases and 6 bases respectively, with 7 bases between them. The chain's CDR3 is CASSHLSGELFF. CDR3 in DNA: TGTGCCAGCAGCCACCTTTCCGGGGAGCTGTTTTTT.

There are many counts of this clonotype. This rearrangement joins TRBV7-2 to TRBJ1-2; a possible D gene is TRBD1 (5 bases). In germline, CDR1 is SGHTA, CDR2 FQGNSA. Trimming removed 0 bases from V and 3 bases from J, with 11 bases in between. CDR3 length: 15 residues. The CDR3 protein is CASSLAWSGHYGYTF. The CDR3 nucleotides are TGTGCCAGCAGCTTAGCATGGTCAGGGCACTATGGCTACACCTTC.

The rearrangement links TRBV9 to TRBJ2-3; 8 positions match TRBD2. This CDR3 spans 14 amino acids. The V gene's germline CDR1 is SGDLS and CDR2 YYNGEE. Germline trimming cut 3 bases from V and 4 bases from J; bases unmatched to any gene: 4. The CDR3: CASSGVGRADTQYF. The CDR3 DNA reads TGTGCCAGCAGCGGAGTCGGGAGGGCAGATACGCAGTATTTT.

This clonotype was detected a few times. This chain connects TRBV2 to TRBJ1-2; D not resolved. Germline loops: CDR1 SNHLY, CDR2 FYNNEI. V lost 0 bases and J 6 bases, leaving 8 bases between the germline ends. The CDR3 spans 13 residues. The CDR3 bases are TGTGCCAGCAGTGAAGCAGGGTGGGATGGCTACACCTTC. Protein: CASSEAGWDGYTF.

The rearrangement links TRBV6-5 to TRBJ2-7; TRBD1 matches at 8 bases. CDR1 is MNHEY and CDR2 is SVGAGI in the germline V gene. V trimming: 0 bases; J trimming: 5 bases; junction bases outside the gene matches: 6. The CDR3 totals 15 residues. CDR3 DNA sequence: TGTGCCAGCAGTTACTCGGCCAGGGGGCAGGACGAGCAGTACTTC. Its translation is CASSYSARGQDEQYF.

The sample holds a few counts of this clonotype. The chain couples TRBV7-2 to TRBJ2-7; 14 nucleotides align to TRBD2. The CDR3 covers 17 residues. Germline V lookup: CDR1 SGHTA, CDR2 FQGNSA. V was clipped by 6 bases and J by 2 bases; unmatched bases: 9. In nucleotides, the CDR3 is TGTGCCAGCAGTTTGGGACTAGCGGGAGAGTTCGCCTACGAGCAGTACTTC. Translated, it gives CASSLGLAGEFAYEQYF.

This clonotype was detected many times. V usage is TRBV6-1 and J usage is TRBJ1-5, with D perhaps matching TRBD1 (5 bases). V was cut by 2 bases and J by 6 bases, with 8 bases left in between. CDR3 length: 13 residues. Per the germline V gene, CDR1 is MNHNS and CDR2 is SASEGT. The CDR3 sequence: CASSEWGSQPQHF. CDR3 in DNA: TGTGCCAGCAGTGAATGGGGGAGTCAGCCCCAGCATTTT.

The chain uses TRBV24-1 and TRBJ2-1; D is unclear. In germline, CDR1 is KGHDR, CDR2 SFDVKD. The CDR3 consists of 16 residues. Trimming shortened V by 3 bases and J by 0 bases, and 11 bases separated the two germline ends. The CDR3 DNA reads as TGTGCCACCAGTGATACGGACCCACGCTCCTACAATGAGCAGTTCTTC. Translation gives CATSDTDPRSYNEQFF.

This clonotype was found a few times. This chain joins TRBV28 and TRBJ2-2, with TRBD1 as a possible D gene (6 bases). The V end was cut by 5 bases, the J end by 2 bases, with 12 bases between. The CDR3 loop spans 15 amino acids. CDR1 is MDHEN and CDR2 is SYDVKM in the germline V gene. CDR3 residues: CASSLGHINTGELFF. CDR3 nucleotides: TGTGCCAGCAGTCTGGGACATATAAACACCGGGGAGCTGTTTTTT.

The chain links TRBV30 to TRBJ2-3, with 8 bases aligning to TRBD2. Germline V gene data show CDR1 as GTSNPN and CDR2 as SVGIG (reference sequence). The CDR3 loop spans 13 amino acids. Trimming at V came to 8 bases and at J to 6 bases, leaving 10 bases not matched to a gene. The CDR3 nucleotides read TGTGCCGGGAAGCGGGAGTATGGGGATACGCAGTATTTT. This gives the protein CAGKREYGDTQYF.

This clonotype was detected a few times. This chain links TRBV20-1 with TRBJ1-5; 12 positions agree with TRBD1. The CDR3 extends over 15 amino acids. Germline V CDR1 and CDR2: DFQATT, SNEGSKA (reference sequence). After removal of 1 base from V and 5 bases from J, the junction contained 3 bases not matched to a gene. CDR3 bases: TGCAGTGCTAGAGGGGGGACAGGGGGCGATCAGCCCCAGCATTTT. It is translated as CSARGGTGGDQPQHF.

A few counts support this clonotype. The V call is TRBV11-3, the J call TRBJ2-6, with no clear D. Germline-derived CDR1 and CDR2 are SGHNT and YENEEA. The CDR3 consists of 15 residues. V dropped 5 bases and J dropped 0 bases, with 8 bases sitting between them. The CDR3 DNA reads as TGTGCCAGCAGCGCCGGAGTCTCTGGGGCCAACGTCCTGACTTTC. This translates into CASSAGVSGANVLTF.